This T cell receptor (beta chain) was captured in a study of T-cell reconstitution after alpha-beta-depleted transplantation in children. Study-level findings and limits: T cells produced anew were the main source of T-cell counts and diversity one year after transplant. The study reportedly traced alpha-beta T cells about two months after transplant to several hundred expanded graft clones. Some patients' high day-60 TCRbeta diversity was traced to surviving recipient T cells and thymic progenitors.

Researchers prepared the TCRbeta library using unique molecular identifiers, the study reports. One entry per CDR3 protein, called by TCRdb with MiXCR from the PCR reads. The data hold about 300,000 distinct CDR3 sequences, with 6.5% to 9% observed a single time. As regards this clonotype: Its antigen is not identified.

This CDR3 comprises 14 residues. CDR1 and CDR2 from the germline V gene are MNHEY and SVGAGI. V lost 0 bases and J 2 bases, leaving 7 bases between the germline ends. The chain links TRBV6-5 to TRBJ1-2; D ambiguous. This sequence originates from a female patient aged 2-9 years who had a stem cell transplant for Fanconi anemia, so the T cells may come from the graft donor. Sequencing was performed on peripheral blood, taken 360 days after TCRalphabeta/CD19-depleted stem cell transplant. In nucleotides, the CDR3 is TGTGCCAGCAGTTACTCTGAAACCAACTATGGCTACACCTTC. It translates to CASSYSETNYGYTF.